These 5 T cell receptor beta chains came from one sample sequenced in a study of T cell changes during pregnancy in multiple sclerosis. TCRdb's copy holds only in-frame clones and misses some; the assay was immunoSEQ multiplex PCR. The sample gives about 120,000 clones, about 94% of which show up once; approximately 6.3% is in the top ten. Sample: peripheral blood, taken before pregnancy. The receptor set was obtained from a female donor with multiple sclerosis, enrolled in a pregnancy study.

J is TRBJ2-1 and V is TRBV30, with 11 nucleotides matching TRBD2. Trimming cost V 2 bases and J 10 bases; bases outside gene matches: 10. Per germline, CDR1 GTSNPN and CDR2 SVGIG (reference sequence). The CDR3 contains 15 residues. The DNA of the CDR3 is TGTGCCTGGAGTTTAGCGGGGGGGGCCTTCGGGGAGCAGTTCTTC. Translated, it gives CAWSLAGGAFGEQFF.

The rearrangement uses TRBV5-1 and TRBJ2-1; TRBD2 matches at 8 bases. Germline CDR1 reads SGHRS; CDR2 reads YFSETQ. The trim removed 2 bases at V and 1 base at J, leaving 5 bases unmatched. CDR3 length: 16 amino acids. CDR3 coding DNA: TGCGCCAGCAGCTTAGGGGCGGGAGGTTCCTACAATGAGCAGTTCTTC. Amino acid sequence: CASSLGAGGSYNEQFF.

The chain combines TRBV21-1 with TRBJ2-4; the D call in the table, TRBD1, was not verified against the DNA. TRBV21-1 is a pseudogene. The CDR3 loop spans 23 amino acids. CDR3 amino acids: CASSKAPAEDRGPFRLAKNIQYF. The CDR3 region has the DNA TGTGCCAGCAGCAAAGCACCCGCAGAGGACAGGGGGCCGTTTAGACTAGCCAAAAACATTCAGTACTTC.

The chain has TRBV7-8 and TRBJ2-2; no clear D. Germline V gene sequence: CDR1 SGHVS, CDR2 FQNEAQ. The CDR3 spans 15 residues. V shed 5 bases and J shed 3 bases, with 13 bases lying between them. This CDR3 is CASSGWAKDTGELFF. The CDR3 DNA reads TGTGCCAGCAGCGGGTGGGCGAAGGACACCGGGGAGCTGTTTTTT.

The rearrangement links TRBV6-1 to TRBJ2-6, with TRBD1 matching over 9 bases. CDR1 and CDR2 from the germline V gene are MNHNS and SASEGT. The CDR3 is 18 amino acids. The trim removed 2 bases at V and 0 bases at J, leaving 5 bases unmatched. The CDR3 sequence: CASSERDRAHSGANVLTF. CDR3 DNA: TGTGCCAGCAGTGAAAGGGACAGGGCCCACTCTGGGGCCAACGTCCTGACTTTC.